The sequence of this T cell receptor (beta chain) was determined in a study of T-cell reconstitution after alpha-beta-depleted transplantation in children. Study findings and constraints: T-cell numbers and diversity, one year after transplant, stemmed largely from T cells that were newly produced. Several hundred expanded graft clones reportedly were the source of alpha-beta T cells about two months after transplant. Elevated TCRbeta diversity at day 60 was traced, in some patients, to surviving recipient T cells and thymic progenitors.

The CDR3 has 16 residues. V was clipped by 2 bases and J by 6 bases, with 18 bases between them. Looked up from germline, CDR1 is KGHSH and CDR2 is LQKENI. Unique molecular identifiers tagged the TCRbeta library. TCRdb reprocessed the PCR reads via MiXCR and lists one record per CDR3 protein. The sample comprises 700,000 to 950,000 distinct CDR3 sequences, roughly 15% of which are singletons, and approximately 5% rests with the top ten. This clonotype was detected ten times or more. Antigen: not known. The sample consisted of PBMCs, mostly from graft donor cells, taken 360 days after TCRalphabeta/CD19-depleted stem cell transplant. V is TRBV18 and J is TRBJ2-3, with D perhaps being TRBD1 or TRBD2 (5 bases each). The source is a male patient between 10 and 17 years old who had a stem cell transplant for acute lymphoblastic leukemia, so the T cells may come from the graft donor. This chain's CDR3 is CASSPTGTHNPDTQYF. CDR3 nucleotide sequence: TGTGCCAGCTCACCAACCGGGACGCATAACCCCGATACGCAGTATTTT.